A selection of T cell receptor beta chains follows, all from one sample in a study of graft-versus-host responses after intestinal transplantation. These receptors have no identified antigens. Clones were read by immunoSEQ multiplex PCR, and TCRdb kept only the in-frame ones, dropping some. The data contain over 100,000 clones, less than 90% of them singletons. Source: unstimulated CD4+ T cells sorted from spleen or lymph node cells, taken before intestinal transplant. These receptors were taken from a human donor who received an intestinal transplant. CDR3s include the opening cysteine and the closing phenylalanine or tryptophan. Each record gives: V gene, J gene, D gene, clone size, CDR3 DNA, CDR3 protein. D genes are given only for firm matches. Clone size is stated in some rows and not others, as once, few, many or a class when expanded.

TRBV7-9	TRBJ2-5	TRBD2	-	TGTGCCAGCAGCGTTAGACTAGCGGGATTGGAGACCCAGTACTTC	CASSVRLAGLETQYF
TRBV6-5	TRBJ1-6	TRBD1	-	TGTGCCAGCAGACTTGACAGGGGAAATTCACCCCTCCACTTT	CASRLDRGNSPLHF
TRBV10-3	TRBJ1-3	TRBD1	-	TGTGCCATCAGTGAGTCGCGGGACAGACCCTCGGCCATATATTTT	CAISESRDRPSAIYF
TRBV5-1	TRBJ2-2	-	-	TGCGCCAGCAGCAAGTTACAGGGTATGATCACCGGGGAGCTGTTTTTT	CASSKLQGMITGELFF
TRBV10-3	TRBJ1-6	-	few	TGTGCCGCTCGAGGAGTCAGGGATGCTTCACCCCTCCACTTT	CAARGVRDASPLHF
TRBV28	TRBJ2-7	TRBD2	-	TGTGCCAGCACTTCCCTGACTAGCGGGACCTACGAGCAGTACTTC	CASTSLTSGTYEQYF
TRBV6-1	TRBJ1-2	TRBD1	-	TGTGCCAGCAGTACCCTAGGGACAGACTATGGCTACACCTTC	CASSTLGTDYGYTF
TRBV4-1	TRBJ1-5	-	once	TGCGCCAGCAGCCAAGGAAGGGGCAACAATCAGCCCCAGCATTTT	CASSQGRGNNQPQHF
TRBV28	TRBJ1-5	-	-	TGTGCCAGCAGTTTATTGGCAGGGCCCCAGCATTTT	CASSLLAGPQHF
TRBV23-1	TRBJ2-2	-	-	TGCGCCAGCAGTCAACCTCGACAGGGGAGGGAGGAGCTGTTTTTT	CASSQPRQGREELFF
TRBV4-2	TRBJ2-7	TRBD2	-	TGTGCCAGCAGCCAACCCGGGACTAGCGATCGATACGAGCAGTACTTC	CASSQPGTSDRYEQYF
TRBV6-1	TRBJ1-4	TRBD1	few	TGTGCCAGCAGGGACAGGGCGTACAATGAAAAACTGTTTTTT	CASRDRAYNEKLFF
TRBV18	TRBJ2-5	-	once	TGTGCCAGCTCCCAACGAACGAGAAAAGAGACCCAGTACTTC	CASSQRTRKETQYF
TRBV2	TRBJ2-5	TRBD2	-	TGTGCCAGCAGTGAGGGACTAGCGTCGGAGACCCAGTACTTC	CASSEGLASETQYF
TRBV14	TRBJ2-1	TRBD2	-	TGTGCCAGCAGCCAAGCAGCGGGAGGATACAACGAGCAGTTCTTC	CASSQAAGGYNEQFF
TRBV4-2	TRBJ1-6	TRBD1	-	TGTGCCAGCAGCACAAGGGACAGCTCCTATAATTCACCCCTCCACTTT	CASSTRDSSYNSPLHF
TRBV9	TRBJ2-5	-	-	TGTGCCAGCAGCGTAGAATTTGGGGGGGGCCCAGAGACCCAGTACTTC	CASSVEFGGGPETQYF
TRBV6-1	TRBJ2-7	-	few	TGTGCCAGCACCCCCAGGAGGGCAATAGGGTACGAGCAGTACTTC	CASTPRRAIGYEQYF
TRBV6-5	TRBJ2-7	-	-	TGTGCCAGCATTAGGCAGGGCGTTGACGAGCAGTACTTC	CASIRQGVDEQYF
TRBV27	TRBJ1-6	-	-	TGTGCCAGCAGTTTATCTCCAGGCACCCCTCTCCCCCTCCACTTT	CASSLSPGTPLPLHF
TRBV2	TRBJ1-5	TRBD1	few	TGTGCCAGCAGAGCCGGGACAGGGTCCAATCAGCCCCAGCATTTT	CASRAGTGSNQPQHF
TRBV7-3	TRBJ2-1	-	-	TGTGCCAGCAGCCCCATACCGGGACCCTCTTTCAATGAGCAGTTCTTC	CASSPIPGPSFNEQFF
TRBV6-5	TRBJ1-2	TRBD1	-	TGTGCCAGCAGAGGACAGGGAAGGGTCTATGGCTACACCTTC	CASRGQGRVYGYTF
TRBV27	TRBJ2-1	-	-	TGTGCCACCCCAGGTCCGAGGGACCGTACCTACAATGAGCAGTTCTTC	CATPGPRDRTYNEQFF
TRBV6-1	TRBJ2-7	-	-	TGTGCCAGCATAGGATACGGACTAAGCTCCTACGAGCAGTACTTC	CASIGYGLSSYEQYF
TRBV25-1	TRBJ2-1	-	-	TGTGCCCCCAGAGAACTAGTAATCAATGAGCAGTTCTTC	CAPRELVINEQFF
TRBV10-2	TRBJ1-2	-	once	TGCGCCAGCGCTGTCGGGAGAGAGGGCTATGGCTACACCTTC	CASAVGREGYGYTF
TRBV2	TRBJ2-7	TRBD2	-	TGTGCCAGCAGTGAATCGACTAGCGGGAGTTCCGAGCAGTACTTC	CASSESTSGSSEQYF
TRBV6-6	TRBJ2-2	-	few	TGTGCCAGCAGTTACTCGGGCGGGGAGCTGTTTTTT	CASSYSGGELFF
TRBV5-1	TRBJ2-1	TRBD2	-	TGCGCCAGCAGCTCCGGATCGGGACTAGATAACTACAATGAGCAGTTCTTC	CASSSGSGLDNYNEQFF
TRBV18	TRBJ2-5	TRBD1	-	TGTGCCAGCTCACCTCCGGAAAACAGGGGTGAGACCCAGTACTTC	CASSPPENRGETQYF
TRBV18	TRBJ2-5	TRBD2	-	TGTGCCAGCTCACCAGGACTAGCGGGAGAACAAGAGACCCAGTACTTC	CASSPGLAGEQETQYF
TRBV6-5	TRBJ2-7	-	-	TGTGCCAGCAGTACCCGTTTACGGGCGACCTACGAGCAGTACTTC	CASSTRLRATYEQYF
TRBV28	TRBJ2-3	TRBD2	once	TGTGCCAGCAGCCCCGGGACTAGCGGGAGAAATACGCAGTATTTT	CASSPGTSGRNTQYF
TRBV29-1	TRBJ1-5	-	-	TGCAGCGCGGGACAAGAGAATCAGCCCCAGCATTTT	CSAGQENQPQHF